This T cell receptor (beta chain) appears in the sequencing data of a study of T-cell reconstitution after alpha-beta-depleted transplantation in children. Study-level points and caveats: High day-60 TCRbeta diversity in some patients came from surviving recipient T cells and thymic progenitors. Expanded graft clones numbering several hundred reportedly gave rise to alpha-beta T cells about two months after transplant. At one year after transplant, newly produced T cells mostly accounted for T-cell counts and diversity.

There are many counts of this clonotype. Its antigen is not identified. Unique molecular identifiers were built into the TCRbeta library. TCRdb recomputed calls from the PCR reads with MiXCR, one row per CDR3 protein. The data contain 200,000 to 250,000 distinct CDR3 sequences, approximately 7% of them singletons. This specimen consisted of PBMCs, obtained before TCRalphabeta/CD19-depleted stem cell transplant. This clonotype was sampled from a boy aged 2 to 9 with acute lymphoblastic leukemia, due to receive a stem cell transplant.

The CDR3 reads CASSPLPPGQGHTEAFF. The CDR3 DNA is TGTGCCAGCTCACCACTGCCCCCCGGACAGGGGCACACTGAAGCTTTCTTT. The gene calls are TRBV18 and TRBJ1-1; 9 bases line up with TRBD1. Looked up from germline, CDR1 is KGHSH and CDR2 is LQKENI. Germline trimming cut 1 base from V and 3 bases from J; bases unmatched to any gene: 9. The CDR3 is 17 residues long.